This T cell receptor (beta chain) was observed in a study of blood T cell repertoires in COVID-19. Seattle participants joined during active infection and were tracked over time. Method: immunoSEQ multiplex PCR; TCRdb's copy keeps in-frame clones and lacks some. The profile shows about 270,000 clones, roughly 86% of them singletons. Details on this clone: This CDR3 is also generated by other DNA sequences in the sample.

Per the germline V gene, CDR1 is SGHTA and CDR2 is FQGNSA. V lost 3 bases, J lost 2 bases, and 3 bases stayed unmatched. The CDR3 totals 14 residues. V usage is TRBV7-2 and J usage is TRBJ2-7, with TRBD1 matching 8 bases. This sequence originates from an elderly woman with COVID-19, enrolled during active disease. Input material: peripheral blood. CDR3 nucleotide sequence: TGTGCCAGCAGCTTGGGACAGGCCCCCTACGAGCAGTACTTC. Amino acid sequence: CASSLGQAPYEQYF.